This T cell receptor beta chain was recorded in a study of cytomegalovirus exposure and HLA in healthy donors. Study-wide findings and caveats: TCR association rates varied by HLA locus in a later analysis, with DRB1 highest and HLA-C lowest. A later analysis linked some 17,000 TCR beta sequences to HLA alleles at 0.05 false discovery rate. Per published accounts, TCR beta sequences correctly predicted the HLA-A and HLA-B alleles of most subjects.

Use of 60 Vbeta and 13 Jbeta primers characterized the PCR. TCRdb's table, derived via immunoSEQ multiplex PCR, lists solely in-frame clones and lacks some. The table shows 100,000 to 150,000 clones, with around three quarters occurring only once. Worth noting for this clone: Its antigen is currently unknown.

With 6 bases removed from V and 5 bases from J, the gap between germline ends came to 13 bases. The CDR3 extends over 13 amino acids. CDR1 LNHDA and CDR2 SQIVND come from the germline V gene (reference sequence). The sample was PBMCs. V usage is TRBV19 and J usage is TRBJ1-1; no clear D. This sequence originates from a male donor in good health and CMV-seropositive. Here the CDR3 DNA reads TGTGCCAGTAGGGATTCATGGGCGACTGAAGCTTTCTTT. Amino acid sequence: CASRDSWATEAFF.